A single sample is the source of the 29 T cell receptor beta chains below, sequenced in a study of beta chain features in type 1 diabetes. Expressed TCRB transcripts were sequenced, since all the RNA that had been isolated was reverse transcribed. Repertoires were generated with immunoSEQ multiplex PCR, while TCRdb's copy carries only in-frame clones and drops some. Here the sample spans about 360,000 clones, around 12% being singletons. Specimen: naive CD4+ T cells from blood. These TCRs come from a man aged 18 to 29 in good health.

This clone appeared once. The chain joins TRBV9 to TRBJ2-1; 7 positions agree with TRBD1. Germline V gene lookup returns CDR1 SGDLS and CDR2 YYNGEE. The CDR3 consists of 17 residues. The junction had 13 bases not matched to a gene; V was cut back by 3 bases and J by 4 bases. CDR3 residues: CASSASSGTAQYNEQFF. In DNA, the CDR3 is TGTGCCAGCAGCGCCTCCTCCGGGACAGCCCAATACAATGAGCAGTTCTTC.

This rearrangement joins TRBV7-9 to TRBJ1-2, with 9 positions matching TRBD1. There are 14 residues in the CDR3. Trimming removed 5 bases from V and 6 bases from J; junction bases left unmatched: 7. Germline V gene data show CDR1 as SEHNR and CDR2 as FQNEAQ (reference sequence). Here the CDR3 reads CASSPPTGGNGYTF. The CDR3 bases are TGTGCCAGCAGCCCCCCAACAGGGGGCAATGGCTACACCTTC.

The chain couples TRBV4-2 to TRBJ2-2; D remains ambiguous. The CDR3 is 13 amino acids. The V end lost 0 bases, the J end lost 5 bases, and 4 bases lay between the germline ends. Germline V gene data show CDR1 as LGHNA and CDR2 as YNFKEQ. The chain's CDR3 is CASSQEETGELFF. The CDR3 DNA reads as TGTGCCAGCAGCCAAGAGGAGACCGGGGAGCTGTTTTTT.

This chain uses TRBV30 with TRBJ1-5; 10 nucleotides match TRBD1. The V gene's germline CDR1 is GTSNPN and CDR2 SVGIG (reference sequence). The CDR3 sequence is 14 residues long. The J segment lost 0 bases and the V segment lost 5 bases, leaving 1 base of the junction unmatched. For the CDR3, the DNA is TGTGCCTGGGGGACAGGGGTTAGCAATCAGCCCCAGCATTTT. Amino acids: CAWGTGVSNQPQHF.

The V gene is TRBV28, the J gene TRBJ2-7; D may be TRBD1 (5 bases). In germline, CDR1 is MDHEN, CDR2 SYDVKM. V was shortened by 5 bases and J by 2 bases, with 16 bases between the two germline ends. The CDR3 totals 15 residues. CDR3 sequence: CASSLDSPATYEQYF. CDR3 bases: TGTGCCAGCAGTCTAGACAGCCCGGCAACCTACGAGCAGTACTTC.

As to this clone: Other DNA sequences in the same sample also yield this CDR3. The chain couples TRBV18 to TRBJ2-4; TRBD1 aligns across 10 bases. Germline V lookup: CDR1 KGHSH, CDR2 LQKENI. V lost 0 bases to trimming and J lost 1 base; unmatched junction nucleotides: 0. This CDR3 is 16 amino acids long. The CDR3 bases are TGTGCCAGCTCACCACCGGGACAGGGGGCCAAAAACATTCAGTACTTC. It is translated as CASSPPGQGAKNIQYF.

The chain uses TRBV28 and TRBJ1-2; tentative D call: TRBD1 (5 bases). The CDR3 length is 11 residues. CDR1 and CDR2 (germline): MDHEN, SYDVKM. Deletions cut 1 base from V and 12 bases from J, with 9 bases between. Written as DNA, the CDR3 is TGTGCCAGCAGTTTATCGCAGGGCCACACCTTC. This translates into CASSLSQGHTF.

V is TRBV5-1 and J is TRBJ2-6; TRBD1 matches 7 bases. CDR1 is SGHRS, CDR2 YFSETQ, per germline. This CDR3 is 18 amino acids long. Trimming removed 4 bases from V and 0 bases from J; junction bases left unmatched: 10. CDR3 DNA sequence: TGCGCCAGCAGCCGATACACCGGGACAGACTCTGGGGCCAACGTCCTGACTTTC. Translated: CASSRYTGTDSGANVLTF.

The genes are TRBV7-6 and TRBJ2-2; D remains unclear. The CDR3 runs to 14 residues. Germline V gene sequence: CDR1 SGHVS, CDR2 FNYEAQ. The V end was cut by 3 bases, the J end by 4 bases, with 9 bases between. The CDR3 region is CASSFSGSTGELFF. CDR3 DNA sequence: TGTGCCAGCAGCTTTTCAGGATCCACCGGGGAGCTGTTTTTT.

This clone was found a few times. This sequence joins TRBV15 and TRBJ1-2; possibly TRBD1 for D (6 bases). V was cut by 5 bases and J by 5 bases, with 12 bases left in between. This CDR3 region has 13 residues. Germline V CDR1 and CDR2: LNHNV, YYDKDF (reference sequence). CDR3 bases: TGTGCCACCAGCCCCAGGGGCGGGTATGGCTACACCTTC. This sequence encodes CATSPRGGYGYTF.

This clone came up a few times. In the same sample, other DNA sequences code for this CDR3. V is TRBV28 and J is TRBJ2-7; perhaps TRBD1 as D (5 bases). This CDR3 is built from 12 residues. V lost 1 base to trimming and J lost 4 bases, with 5 bases between them. Germline lookup yields CDR1 MDHEN and CDR2 SYDVKM. The CDR3 DNA reads as TGTGCCAGCAGTTTATCAGGGTACGAGCAGTACTTC. Amino acids: CASSLSGYEQYF.

Only a few counts were recorded for this clone. The chain recombines TRBV29-1 with TRBJ2-3; TRBD2 agrees at 9 bases. Trimming took 4 bases from V and 4 from J; bases not matched to a gene: 6. The CDR3 loop spans 14 amino acids. Germline assignment: CDR1 SQVTM and CDR2 ANQGSEA. For the CDR3, the DNA is TGCAGCGTTGCAAGTAGCGGGGGAGCAGATACGCAGTATTTT. Its protein product is CSVASSGGADTQYF.

This chain links TRBV4-2 with TRBJ2-2, with D maybe TRBD2 (6 bases). Trimming stripped 1 base from V and 4 bases from J, with 13 bases between. The CDR3 contains 16 residues. In germline, CDR1 is LGHNA, CDR2 YNFKEQ. The CDR3 DNA is TGTGCCAGCAGCCAAGTGGAGGGCCGGGGCACCGGGGAGCTGTTTTTT. Translation gives CASSQVEGRGTGELFF.

This clone was detected only a few times. The CDR3 nucleotides read TGTGCCTGCAGGGATGTACACAATGAGCAGTTCTTC. The encoded protein is CACRDVHNEQFF. The chain couples TRBV19 to TRBJ2-1; a weak D match, TRBD1 (5 bases). This CDR3 comprises 12 residues. V lost 11 bases, J lost 5 bases, and 13 bases lay in between. Looked up from germline, CDR1 is LNHDA and CDR2 is SQIVND (reference sequence).

This clone was recorded a few times. This chain joins TRBV2 and TRBJ2-3, with D perhaps TRBD1 (6 bases). The V end was cut by 6 bases, the J end by 6 bases, with 16 bases between. The CDR3 spans 14 residues. Germline assignment: CDR1 SNHLY and CDR2 FYNNEI. The CDR3 region is CASSRTGLRDTQYF. The CDR3 bases are TGTGCCAGCAGCCGAACAGGGCTCCGGGATACGCAGTATTTT.

The genes are TRBV25-1 and TRBJ1-2, with a tentative D call TRBD1 (6 bases). Germline V CDR1 and CDR2: MGHDK, SYGVNS. The CDR3 totals 15 residues. V was cut by 8 bases and J by 8 bases, with 24 bases left in between. The CDR3 DNA follows: TGTGCCAGCTCCCCAGGGGTGGGGGGGTCGAGGGGCTACACCTTC. Its translation: CASSPGVGGSRGYTF.

This clone was detected a few times. This chain connects TRBV2 to TRBJ2-1, with 7 positions matching TRBD2. The CDR3 is made up of 14 amino acids. After removal of 5 bases from V and 8 bases from J, the junction contained 9 bases not matched to a gene. CDR1 is SNHLY and CDR2 is FYNNEI in the germline V gene. The CDR3 region is CASSRTGGFDEQFF. CDR3 bases: TGTGCCAGCAGTAGGACGGGAGGTTTCGATGAGCAGTTCTTC.

This chain uses TRBV18 with TRBJ1-3; no clear D. V lost 3 bases, J lost 1 base, and 4 bases lay in between. In germline, CDR1 is KGHSH, CDR2 LQKENI. This CDR3 is 13 amino acids long. The chain's CDR3 is CASSPPSGNTIYF. The CDR3 DNA reads as TGTGCCAGCTCACCTCCATCTGGAAACACCATATATTTT.

This clone has only a few counts. The rearrangement uses TRBV6-6 and TRBJ1-1, with 7 bases aligning to TRBD1. Germline assignment: CDR1 MNHNY and CDR2 SVGAGI (reference sequence). The junction had 6 bases not matched to a gene; V was cut back by 6 bases and J by 8 bases. This CDR3 is 12 amino acids long. The CDR3, as DNA: TGTGCCAGCAGCCGTGGGACAGTGGAAGCTTTCTTT. Translated, it gives CASSRGTVEAFF.

The V and J genes are TRBV7-2 and TRBJ1-1; possible D gene TRBD1, 5 bases. This CDR3 is built from 14 residues. The germline V gene encodes CDR1 SGHTA and CDR2 FQGNSA. Trimming removed 4 bases at V and 0 bases at J, with 9 bases between. The CDR3 is CASSSSTVNTEAFF. The CDR3, as DNA: TGTGCCAGCAGCTCGTCGACAGTGAACACTGAAGCTTTCTTT. Complete variable domain (other parts from reference TRBV7-2 and TRBJ1-1): GAGVSQSPSNKVTEKGKDVELRCDPISGHTALYWYRQSLGQGLEFLIYFQGNSAPDKSGLPSDRFSAERTGGSVSTLTIQRTQQEDSAVYLCASSSSTVNTEAFFGQGTRLTVV.

The sample holds a few counts of this clone. This chain joins TRBV7-9 and TRBJ2-7, with 8 positions matching TRBD1. The CDR3 totals 17 residues. V lost 5 bases, J lost 1 base, and 13 bases stayed unmatched. Germline V CDR1 and CDR2: SEHNR, FQNEAQ (reference sequence). The CDR3 DNA follows: TGTGCCAGCAGCCCCGCCAGACAGGGGAAGTTTTCCTACGAGCAGTACTTC. Translated: CASSPARQGKFSYEQYF. Full variable domain (remainder filled in from reference TRBV7-9 and TRBJ2-7): DTGVSQNPRHKITKRGQNVTFRCDPISEHNRLYWYRQTLGQGPEFLTYFQNEAQLEKSRLLSDRFSAERPKGSFSTLEIQRTEQGDSAMYLCASSPARQGKFSYEQYFGPGTRLTVT.

This clone was counted between two and nine times. V usage is TRBV11-2 and J usage is TRBJ2-7, with 9 positions matching TRBD1. V lost 0 bases to trimming and J lost 4 bases; unmatched junction nucleotides: 4. This CDR3 contains 15 residues. CDR1 is SGHAT and CDR2 is FQNNGV in the germline V gene. The CDR3 DNA follows: TGTGCCAGCAGCTTAGACGCGACAGGGGGATACGAGCAGTACTTC. Translated: CASSLDATGGYEQYF.

The chain links TRBV28 to TRBJ2-1, with D unresolved. CDR1 and CDR2 from the germline V gene are MDHEN and SYDVKM. Trimming removed 4 bases from V and 1 base from J, with 11 bases in between. The CDR3 spans 15 residues. The CDR3 region is CASSSRLTSYNEQFF. The CDR3 coding sequence is TGTGCCAGCAGTTCGAGGCTTACTTCCTACAATGAGCAGTTCTTC. The full variable domain, in which reference TRBV28 and TRBJ2-1 provide the parts outside the CDR3, is DVKVTQSSRYLVKRTGEKVFLECVQDMDHENMFWYRQDPGLGLRLIYFSYDVKMKEKGDIPEGYSVSREKKERFSLILESASTNQTSMYLCASSSRLTSYNEQFFGPGTRLTVL.

In this sample, this clone turned up a few times. This chain links TRBV7-2 with TRBJ2-7, with TRBD1 matching 8 bases. There are 13 residues in the CDR3. After removal of 5 bases from V and 5 bases from J, the junction contained 5 bases not matched to a gene. Germline loops: CDR1 SGHTA, CDR2 FQGNSA. CDR3 sequence: CASSRQGMDEQYF. The CDR3 DNA reads TGTGCCAGCAGCCGACAGGGGATGGACGAGCAGTACTTC. Drawing the rest from reference TRBV7-2 and TRBJ2-7, the complete variable domain is GAGVSQSPSNKVTEKGKDVELRCDPISGHTALYWYRQSLGQGLEFLIYFQGNSAPDKSGLPSDRFSAERTGGSVSTLTIQRTQQEDSAVYLCASSRQGMDEQYFGPGTRLTVT.

The sample holds a few counts of this clone. The genes are TRBV5-1 and TRBJ2-3, with a possible D match to TRBD2 (6 bases). The CDR3 is made up of 16 amino acids. The ends were cut back, 0 bases at V and 2 bases at J, with 13 bases in the middle. CDR1 and CDR2 (germline): SGHRS, YFSETQ. CDR3 loop: CASSLVRGAATDTQYF. In nucleotides, the CDR3 is TGCGCCAGCAGCTTGGTACGCGGGGCTGCCACAGATACGCAGTATTTT.

The V gene is TRBV7-2, the J gene TRBJ2-2; tentatively, D is TRBD1 (6 bases). Trimming pared 10 bases from V and 2 bases from J, leaving 20 bases between. This CDR3 has 16 amino acids. Germline loops: CDR1 SGHTA, CDR2 FQGNSA. CDR3 loop: CATFVRTDSNTGELFF. The DNA of the CDR3 is TGTGCCACCTTTGTACGGACAGATTCAAACACCGGGGAGCTGTTTTTT.

This clone was found a few times. The rearrangement links TRBV28 to TRBJ2-1; D possibly corresponds to TRBD2 (5 bases). CDR1 and CDR2 (germline): MDHEN, SYDVKM. The V and J ends lost 2 bases and 5 bases respectively, with 13 bases between them. This CDR3 spans 15 amino acids. Here the CDR3 DNA reads TGTGCCAGCAGTTTAGCTGGAACTAGTAACAATGAGCAGTTCTTC. It encodes CASSLAGTSNNEQFF. Full variable domain (missing parts from reference TRBV28 and TRBJ2-1): DVKVTQSSRYLVKRTGEKVFLECVQDMDHENMFWYRQDPGLGLRLIYFSYDVKMKEKGDIPEGYSVSREKKERFSLILESASTNQTSMYLCASSLAGTSNNEQFFGPGTRLTVL.

This clone was recorded a few times. The V call is TRBV15, the J call TRBJ2-1; 7 bases line up with TRBD2. V lost 1 base, J lost 9 bases, and 6 bases stayed unmatched. Germline V gene lookup returns CDR1 LNHNV and CDR2 YYDKDF (reference sequence). The CDR3 length is 14 residues. As DNA, the CDR3 is TGTGCCACCAGCAGAGCAGCGGGAAGGGGTGAGCAGTTCTTC. As protein: CATSRAAGRGEQFF.

This sequence joins TRBV7-9 and TRBJ2-7; D is perhaps TRBD2 (5 bases). Germline CDR1 is SEHNR and CDR2 is FQNEAQ (reference sequence). V gave up 2 bases and J gave up 0 bases, with 11 bases separating them. The CDR3 spans 15 residues. Here the CDR3 DNA reads TGTGCCAGCAGCTTAACCTTGGCGGGCTCCTACGAGCAGTACTTC. Protein: CASSLTLAGSYEQYF.